Presented here are 18 T cell receptor beta chains from one specimen sequenced in a study of T cell responses to AZD1222 COVID-19 vaccine. Profiled with immunoSEQ multiplex PCR; TCRdb holds only in-frame clones, not every one. The profile covers around 180,000 clones, with roughly nine tenths appearing a single time and 6.9% taken by the ten largest. This sample comprised peripheral blood, obtained on day 0 of AZD1222 vaccination. These TCRs come from an adult in good health.

V and J are TRBV5-6 and TRBJ1-2, with 8 positions matching TRBD1. The CDR3 has 13 amino acids. Per the germline V gene, CDR1 is SGHDT and CDR2 is YYEEEE. The junction had 5 bases not matched to a gene; V was cut back by 3 bases and J by 7 bases. CDR3 bases: TGTGCCAGCAGCTATATGGACAGGGTTGGCTACACCTTC. It is translated as CASSYMDRVGYTF.

The chain couples TRBV11-3 to TRBJ2-6; D is perhaps TRBD1 (5 bases). This CDR3 comprises 19 residues. Trimming cost V 2 bases and J 0 bases, with 17 bases left between them. The V gene's germline CDR1 is SGHNT and CDR2 YENEEA. DNA for the CDR3: TGTGCCAGCAGCTTAAAGGGGCCCGTCCAAAGCTCTGGGGCCAACGTCCTGACTTTC. Translated: CASSLKGPVQSSGANVLTF.

Concerning this clone itself: At one end, the junction sequence differs from germline, possibly due to a read error. The chain has TRBV6-5 and TRBJ2-5; D unclear. The CDR3 sequence is 14 residues long. Germline V gene sequence: CDR1 MNHEY, CDR2 SVGAGI. Here the CDR3 DNA reads TGTGCCAGCGGTTATGGACCTATCCAAGAGACCCAGTACTTC. Protein: CASGYGPIQETQYF.

The chain is built from TRBV5-5 and TRBJ2-7; D remains ambiguous. This CDR3 is 14 amino acids long. The germline gives CDR1 SGHKS, CDR2 YYEKEE (reference sequence). The ends were cut back, 2 bases at V and 3 bases at J, with 12 bases in the middle. CDR3 in DNA: TGTGCCAGCAGCTTCTTCATGGGGAACTACGAGCAGTACTTC. Translating gives CASSFFMGNYEQYF.

V and J are TRBV5-1 and TRBJ2-7; no clear D gene. V was trimmed by 0 bases and J by 7 bases, leaving 8 bases between them. CDR1 and CDR2 from the germline V gene are SGHRS and YFSETQ. The CDR3 is 12 amino acids. CDR3 in DNA: TGCGCCAGCAGCTTGGGGGCCAGGGAGCAGTACTTC. It is translated as CASSLGAREQYF.

This chain uses TRBV15 with TRBJ1-4, with D possibly matching TRBD1 (5 bases). Germline values: CDR1 LNHNV, CDR2 YYDKDF (reference sequence). CDR3 length: 16 amino acids. V lost 0 bases, J lost 5 bases, and 13 bases lay in between. This CDR3 is CATSRDLPTANEKLFF. The CDR3 DNA reads as TGTGCCACCAGCAGAGATCTCCCGACAGCAAATGAAAAACTGTTTTTT.

The chain joins TRBV5-4 to TRBJ2-7, with D perhaps matching TRBD2 (6 bases). V gave up 0 bases and J gave up 6 bases, with 7 bases separating them. The CDR3 runs to 12 residues. From germline, CDR1 is SGHNT and CDR2 YYREEE (reference sequence). CDR3: CASSLGEVEQYF. CDR3 coding DNA: TGTGCCAGCAGCTTGGGGGAGGTCGAGCAGTACTTC.

The gene calls are TRBV28 and TRBJ2-7; D gene ambiguous. Germline-derived CDR1 and CDR2 are MDHEN and SYDVKM. This CDR3 has 12 residues. Trimming stripped 1 base from V and 3 bases from J, with 4 bases between. The CDR3 loop reads CASSLLSYEQYF. CDR3 in DNA: TGTGCCAGCAGTTTATTGAGCTACGAGCAGTACTTC.

The chain uses TRBV30 and TRBJ1-3; perhaps TRBD1 as D (6 bases). This CDR3 has 13 amino acids. The germline V gene has CDR1 GTSNPN and CDR2 SVGIG (reference sequence). Trimming cost V 8 bases and J 9 bases, with 20 bases left between them. As DNA, the CDR3 is TGTGCCCATGGACAGACCGCCGTCAGCACCATATATTTT. It codes for CAHGQTAVSTIYF.

The V call is TRBV19, the J call TRBJ2-7; 10 nucleotides match TRBD1. J gave up 3 bases and V 5 bases, and 4 bases lay outside the gene matches. Looked up from germline, CDR1 is LNHDA and CDR2 is SQIVND (reference sequence). The CDR3 is 14 amino acids. The CDR3 DNA sequence: TGTGCCAGTAGTGGGACAGGGGAAATCTACGAGCAGTACTTC. Protein: CASSGTGEIYEQYF.

This clone was counted a single time. The rearrangement links TRBV27 to TRBJ1-1; D may be TRBD1 (5 bases). Germline loops: CDR1 MNHEY, CDR2 SMNVEV (reference sequence). The CDR3 is 14 amino acids. V lost 2 bases and J 4 bases, leaving 11 bases between the germline ends. DNA of the CDR3: TGTGCCAGCAGTTTAAGATCAGGGATCACTGAAGCTTTCTTT. Its protein is CASSLRSGITEAFF.

CDR3 in DNA: TGTGCCAGCTCACCGGCAGGAACAATTGGTCCGAATCAGCCCCAGCATTTT. Amino acids: CASSPAGTIGPNQPQHF. The chain combines TRBV18 with TRBJ1-5, with no clear D. The length of the CDR3 is 17 residues. Germline V gene data show CDR1 as KGHSH and CDR2 as LQKENI. V was cut by 3 bases and J by 4 bases, with 19 bases left in between.

This clone is a singleton in its sample. This sequence joins TRBV6-5 and TRBJ2-7; D remains unclear. Trimming stripped 0 bases from V and 2 bases from J, with 11 bases between. The CDR3 loop spans 15 amino acids. From germline, CDR1 is MNHEY and CDR2 SVGAGI. In DNA form, the CDR3 reads TGTGCCAGCAGTTACTCCCCGCAGGCCCCCTACGAGCAGTACTTC. This gives the protein CASSYSPQAPYEQYF.

This chain joins TRBV10-3 and TRBJ1-2; 10 positions agree with TRBD1. From germline, CDR1 is ENHRY and CDR2 SYGVKD. The CDR3 contains 13 residues. The ends lost 7 bases at V and 8 bases at J; junction bases unmatched: 7. CDR3 loop: CAIKPRDRGGYTF. CDR3 coding DNA: TGTGCCATCAAACCCCGGGACAGGGGAGGCTACACCTTC.

This chain joins TRBV27 and TRBJ1-2, with D maybe TRBD1 (5 bases). The CDR3 runs to 17 residues. The germline CDR1 and CDR2 sequences are MNHEY and SMNVEV (reference sequence). V was shortened by 2 bases and J by 8 bases, with 24 bases between the two germline ends. CDR3 bases: TGTGCCAGCAGTTTAATCGGTCCCCGCGGTGGGGGGTCGGGCTACACCTTC. Protein product: CASSLIGPRGGGSGYTF.

V is TRBV30 and J is TRBJ2-1; TRBD2 is a possible D gene (6 bases). Per the germline V gene, CDR1 is GTSNPN and CDR2 is SVGIG (reference sequence). Trimming cost V 3 bases and J 10 bases, with 19 bases left between them. The CDR3 extends over 14 amino acids. CDR3 in amino acids: CAWRSRDWGMEQFF. CDR3 nucleotides: TGTGCCTGGAGATCTCGGGACTGGGGCATGGAGCAGTTCTTC.

This chain uses TRBV5-5 with TRBJ1-3; the D is unclear. The CDR3 has 16 amino acids. Germline V lookup: CDR1 SGHKS, CDR2 YYEKEE (reference sequence). V gave up 3 bases and J gave up 0 bases, with 13 bases separating them. This chain's CDR3 is CASSSEPQSSGNTIYF. The CDR3 DNA is TGTGCCAGCAGCTCCGAGCCCCAAAGCTCTGGAAACACCATATATTTT.

The chain uses TRBV4-1 and TRBJ2-3; 9 nucleotides align to TRBD1. This CDR3 contains 13 residues. V trimming: 9 bases; J trimming: 1 base; junction bases outside the gene matches: 2. Germline V gene sequence: CDR1 MGHRA, CDR2 YSYEKL. CDR3: CASRDRGTDTQYF. The CDR3 nucleotides read TGCGCCAGTAGGGACAGGGGCACAGATACGCAGTATTTT.